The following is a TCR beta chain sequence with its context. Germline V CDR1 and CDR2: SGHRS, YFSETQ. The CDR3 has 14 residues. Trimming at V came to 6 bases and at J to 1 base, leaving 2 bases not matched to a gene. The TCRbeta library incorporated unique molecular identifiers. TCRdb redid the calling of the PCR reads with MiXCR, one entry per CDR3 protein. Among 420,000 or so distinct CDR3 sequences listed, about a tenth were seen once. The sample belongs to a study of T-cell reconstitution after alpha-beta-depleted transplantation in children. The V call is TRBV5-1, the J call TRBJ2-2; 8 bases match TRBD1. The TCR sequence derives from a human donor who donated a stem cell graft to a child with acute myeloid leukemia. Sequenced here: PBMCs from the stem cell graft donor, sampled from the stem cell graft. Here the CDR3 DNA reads TGCGCCAGCAACGACAGGGGGAACACCGGGGAGCTGTTTTTT. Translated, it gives CASNDRGNTGELFF.